The clone carrying this T cell receptor (beta chain) has a count of ten or more. Its antigen is unidentified. CDR3 length: 13 amino acids. Germline-derived CDR1 and CDR2 are DFQATT and SNEGSKA (reference sequence). V trimming: 6 bases; J trimming: 3 bases; junction bases outside the gene matches: 7. TCRdb re-analysed the 5' RACE reads in MiXCR, keeping a single row per CDR3 protein. Of tens of thousands of distinct CDR3 sequences in the sample, over 15% are singletons; the top ten hold roughly 14%. In Maryland, USA, blood bank volunteers were the healthy controls. This entry belongs to a study of neurological immune-mediated disorders. Study conclusions and caveats: Falling below healthy controls, multiple sclerosis showed the least TCR clonal expansion, while HTLV-1-associated myelopathy showed the most.

This receptor was identified in a woman aged 40-49 years in good health. V gene TRBV20-1 combines with J gene TRBJ2-7; 8 bases fit TRBD1. Sequencing was carried out using PBMCs. The CDR3 loop is CSAKRTGLYEQYF. The CDR3 DNA reads as TGCAGTGCCAAAAGGACAGGGCTCTACGAGCAGTACTTC.